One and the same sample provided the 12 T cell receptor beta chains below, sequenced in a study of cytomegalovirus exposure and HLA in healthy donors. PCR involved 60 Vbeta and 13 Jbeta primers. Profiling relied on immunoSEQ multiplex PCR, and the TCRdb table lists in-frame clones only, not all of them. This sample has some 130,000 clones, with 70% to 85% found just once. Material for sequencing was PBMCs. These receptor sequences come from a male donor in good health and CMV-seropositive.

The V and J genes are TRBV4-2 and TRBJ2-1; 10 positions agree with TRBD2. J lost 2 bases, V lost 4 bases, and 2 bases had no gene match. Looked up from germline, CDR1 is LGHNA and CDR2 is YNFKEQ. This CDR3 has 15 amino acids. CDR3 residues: CASSPGTSAYNEQFF. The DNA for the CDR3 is TGTGCCAGCAGCCCTGGGACTAGCGCCTACAATGAGCAGTTCTTC.

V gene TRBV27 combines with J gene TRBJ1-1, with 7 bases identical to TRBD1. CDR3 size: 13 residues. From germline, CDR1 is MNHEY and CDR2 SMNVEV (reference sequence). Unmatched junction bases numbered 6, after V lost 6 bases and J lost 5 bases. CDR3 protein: CASRGQIQTEAFF. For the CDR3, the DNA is TGTGCCAGCAGGGGACAGATTCAGACTGAAGCTTTCTTT.

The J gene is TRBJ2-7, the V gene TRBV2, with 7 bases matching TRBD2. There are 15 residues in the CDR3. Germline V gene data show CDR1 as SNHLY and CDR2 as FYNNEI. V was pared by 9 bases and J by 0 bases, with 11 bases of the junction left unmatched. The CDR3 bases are TGTGCCAGTCTCGCGGCGGGACTAAGCTCCTACGAGCAGTACTTC. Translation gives CASLAAGLSSYEQYF.

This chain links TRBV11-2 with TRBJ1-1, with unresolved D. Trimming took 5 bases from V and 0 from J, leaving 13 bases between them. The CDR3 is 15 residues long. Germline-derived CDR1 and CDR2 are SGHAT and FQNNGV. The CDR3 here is CASSPPGGMNTEAFF. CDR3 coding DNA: TGTGCCAGCAGCCCTCCGGGAGGAATGAACACTGAAGCTTTCTTT.

The CDR3 coding sequence is TGTGCCAGCAGTTTACAGGGAAGTACTGAAGCTTTCTTT. This codes for CASSLQGSTEAFF. The V and J genes are TRBV2 and TRBJ1-1, with D perhaps TRBD1 (6 bases). The CDR3 sequence is 13 residues long. V was clipped by 5 bases and J by 5 bases, with 12 bases between them. Germline CDR1 SNHLY, CDR2 FYNNEI.

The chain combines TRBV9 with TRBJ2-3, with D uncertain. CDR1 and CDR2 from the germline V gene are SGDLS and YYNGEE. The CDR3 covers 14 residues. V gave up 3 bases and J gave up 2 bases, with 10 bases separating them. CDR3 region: CASSDGWNTDTQYF. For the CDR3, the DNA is TGTGCCAGCAGCGACGGGTGGAACACAGATACGCAGTATTTT.

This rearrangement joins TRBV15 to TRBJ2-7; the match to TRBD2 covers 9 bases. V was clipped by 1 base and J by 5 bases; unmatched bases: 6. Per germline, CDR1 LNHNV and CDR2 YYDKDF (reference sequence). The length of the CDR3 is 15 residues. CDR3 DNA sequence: TGTGCCACCAGCAGAGCTGGTCAGCGGGGGGACGAGCAGTACTTC. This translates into CATSRAGQRGDEQYF.

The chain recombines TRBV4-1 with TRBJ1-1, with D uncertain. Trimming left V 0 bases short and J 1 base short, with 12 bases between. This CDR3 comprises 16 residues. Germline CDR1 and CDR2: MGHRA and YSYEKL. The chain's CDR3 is CASSQDYGAGNTEAFF. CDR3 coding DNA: TGCGCCAGCAGCCAAGATTACGGAGCCGGGAACACTGAAGCTTTCTTT.

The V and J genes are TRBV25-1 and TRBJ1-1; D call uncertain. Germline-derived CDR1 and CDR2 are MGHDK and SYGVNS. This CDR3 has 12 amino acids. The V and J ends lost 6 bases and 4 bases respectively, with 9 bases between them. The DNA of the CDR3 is TGTGCCAGCAGCTCCGGGATCACTGAAGCTTTCTTT. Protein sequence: CASSSGITEAFF.

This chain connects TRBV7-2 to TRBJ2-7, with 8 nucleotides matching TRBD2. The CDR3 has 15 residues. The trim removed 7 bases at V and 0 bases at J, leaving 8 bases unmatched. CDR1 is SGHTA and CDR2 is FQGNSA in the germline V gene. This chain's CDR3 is CASTRTSGISYEQYF. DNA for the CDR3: TGTGCCAGCACTCGAACTAGCGGAATCTCCTACGAGCAGTACTTC.

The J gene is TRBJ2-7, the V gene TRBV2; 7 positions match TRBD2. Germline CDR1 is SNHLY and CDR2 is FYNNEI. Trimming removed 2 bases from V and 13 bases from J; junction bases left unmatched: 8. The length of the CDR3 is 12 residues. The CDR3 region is CASSETSATGYF. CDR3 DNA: TGTGCCAGCAGTGAAACTAGCGCCACCGGCTACTTC. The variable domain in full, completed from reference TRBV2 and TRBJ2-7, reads EPEVTQTPSHQVTQMGQEVILRCVPISNHLYFYWYRQILGQKVEFLVSFYNNEISEKSEIFDDQFSVERPDGSNFTLKIRSTKLEDSAMYFCASSETSATGYFGPGTRLTVT.

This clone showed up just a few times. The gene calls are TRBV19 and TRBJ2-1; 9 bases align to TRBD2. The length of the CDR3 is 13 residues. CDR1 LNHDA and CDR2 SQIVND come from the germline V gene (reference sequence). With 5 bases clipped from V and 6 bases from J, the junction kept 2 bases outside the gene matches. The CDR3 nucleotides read TGTGCCAGTAGTCCGGGACTAGCCAATGAGCAGTTCTTC. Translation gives CASSPGLANEQFF.